Below, one T cell receptor (beta chain) is given with its context. These data are taken from a study of blood T cell repertoires in COVID-19. Study background: Sources were T cells, B-cell-depleted T cells, or PBMCs; the material itself was cDNA or gDNA.

Under the authors' procedure: Using reference gene primer amplification, nucleated cell counts were estimated. Profiling relied on immunoSEQ multiplex PCR, and the TCRdb table lists in-frame clones only, not all of them. D and trimming come from the DNA, and the V and J calls and clone size come from that table. The table includes some 200,000 clones, around 89% detected once. Per the germline V gene, CDR1 is MNHEY and CDR2 is SMNVEV (reference sequence). With V trimmed by 2 bases and J by 8 bases, 8 bases remained unmatched. The CDR3 runs to 15 residues. Cohorts were based on clinical histories the participants reported.

This chain joins TRBV27 and TRBJ2-1; 8 nucleotides match TRBD1. The sample was PBMCs or T cells enriched from blood (not recorded which). The source of this sequence is a woman in her 30s who had recovered from COVID-19. The CDR3 sequence: CASSLGRQGFDEQFF. The CDR3 bases are TGTGCCAGCAGTTTAGGACGACAGGGGTTCGATGAGCAGTTCTTC.